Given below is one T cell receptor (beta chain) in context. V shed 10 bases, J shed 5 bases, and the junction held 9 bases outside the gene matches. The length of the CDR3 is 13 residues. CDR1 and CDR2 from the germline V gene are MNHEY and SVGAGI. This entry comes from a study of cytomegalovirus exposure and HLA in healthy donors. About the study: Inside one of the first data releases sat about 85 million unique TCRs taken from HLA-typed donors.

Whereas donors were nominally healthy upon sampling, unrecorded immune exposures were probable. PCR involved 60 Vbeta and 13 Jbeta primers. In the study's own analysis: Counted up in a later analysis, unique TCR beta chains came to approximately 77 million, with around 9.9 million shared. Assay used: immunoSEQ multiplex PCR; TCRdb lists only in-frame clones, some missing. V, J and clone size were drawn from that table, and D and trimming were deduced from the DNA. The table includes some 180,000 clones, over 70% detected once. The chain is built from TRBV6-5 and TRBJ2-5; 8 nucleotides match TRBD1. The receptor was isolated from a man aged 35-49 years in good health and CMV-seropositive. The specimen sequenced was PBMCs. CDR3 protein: CATLDRAGETQYF. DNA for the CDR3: TGTGCCACCCTGGACAGGGCGGGGGAGACCCAGTACTTC.